This paragraph covers one T cell receptor beta chain sequence. What it binds is unknown. Data came from immunoSEQ multiplex PCR; TCRdb stores just in-frame clones and leaves some out. Found here are almost 700,000 clones, around 92% of them singletons; the top ten hold about 24%. This CDR3 has 16 residues. V shed 0 bases and J 8 bases; nucleotides not matched to a gene: 8. CDR1 SGDLS and CDR2 YYNGEE come from the germline V gene. Terminally differentiated effector memory CD45RA+ cells were excluded from the naive CD8 cells, which were CD45RO-negative and positively selected for CCR7. Each sample came from a Caucasian adult donor living in Nashville, Tennessee. The data stem from a study of shared clonotypes between healthy human individuals. Study observations and caveats: Estimated richness was generally greater in naive than memory subsets. Inspection by rarefaction showed sorted-subset sequencing to be incomplete despite large depth.

This receptor was obtained from a man younger than 45 in good health. The chain links TRBV9 to TRBJ2-1; 10 nucleotides match TRBD2. Sequencing was carried out using naive CD8+ T cells sorted from blood. The CDR3 loop is CASSVVSSGRADEQFF. The CDR3, as DNA: TGTGCCAGCAGCGTAGTTTCCAGCGGGAGGGCCGATGAGCAGTTCTTC. The whole variable domain, filled in from reference TRBV9 and TRBJ2-1, reads DSGVTQTPKHLITATGQRVTLRCSPRSGDLSVYWYQQSLDQGLQFLIQYYNGEERAKGNILERFSAQQFPDLHSELNLSSLELGDSALYFCASSVVSSGRADEQFFGPGTRLTVL.